The 21 T cell receptor beta chains given below trace back to one sample, sequenced in a study of shared clonotypes between healthy human individuals. Sequencing was performed with immunoSEQ multiplex PCR; in TCRdb, only in-frame clones are kept and a portion is missing. The sample comprises fewer than 700,000 clones, approximately 95% of which are singletons, and approximately 0.11% rests with the top ten. Terminally differentiated effector memory CD45RA+ cells were excluded by CCR7 positive selection of CD45RO-negative cells. The specimen sequenced was naive CD8+ T cells sorted from blood. The receptor source for this set is a woman aged 25 to 39 in good health.

The chain joins TRBV6-1 to TRBJ2-7; the D is unclear. V gave up 2 bases and J gave up 5 bases, with 10 bases separating them. The CDR3 consists of 13 residues. CDR1 is MNHNS and CDR2 is SASEGT in the germline V gene. The chain's CDR3 is CASSEFPGDEQYF. CDR3 coding DNA: TGTGCCAGCAGTGAATTTCCGGGCGACGAGCAGTACTTC.

The CDR3 is CASSIFDRPYEQYF. CDR3 bases: TGTGCCAGTAGTATCTTCGACAGGCCGTACGAGCAGTACTTC. This chain connects TRBV19 to TRBJ2-7; perhaps TRBD1 as D (6 bases). This CDR3 comprises 14 residues. CDR1 LNHDA and CDR2 SQIVND come from the germline V gene (reference sequence). V was clipped by 3 bases and J by 4 bases, with 13 bases between them. The complete variable domain, with remaining parts taken from reference TRBV19 and TRBJ2-7, reads DGGITQSPKYLFRKEGQNVTLSCEQNLNHDAMYWYRQDPGQGLRLIYYSQIVNDFQKGDIAEGYSVSREKKESFPLTVTSAQKNPTAFYLCASSIFDRPYEQYFGPGTRLTVT.

With regard to this clone: The sample carries other DNA sequences with the same CDR3. The genes are TRBV27 and TRBJ1-1; D remains unclear. The CDR3 is 11 residues long. V lost 3 bases, J lost 5 bases, and 4 bases lay in between. Germline assignment: CDR1 MNHEY and CDR2 SMNVEV (reference sequence). CDR3: CASSFGTEAFF. The DNA for the CDR3 is TGTGCCAGCAGTTTTGGGACTGAAGCTTTCTTT.

V and J are TRBV5-6 and TRBJ2-7; tentative D call: TRBD1 (5 bases). With 0 bases removed from V and 2 bases from J, the gap between germline ends came to 12 bases. The length of the CDR3 is 15 residues. Germline CDR1 and CDR2: SGHDT and YYEEEE. The CDR3 DNA is TGTGCCAGCAGCTTGGTTATGGGGCTCACCTACGAGCAGTACTTC. Translating it yields CASSLVMGLTYEQYF.

The V gene is TRBV5-1, the J gene TRBJ1-1, with D possibly being TRBD1 (6 bases). This CDR3 spans 13 amino acids. V lost 3 bases and J 11 bases, leaving 17 bases between the germline ends. Germline V gives CDR1 SGHRS, CDR2 YFSETQ. Here the CDR3 reads CASSSDSGAGAFF. CDR3 nucleotide sequence: TGCGCCAGCAGCTCGGACAGTGGGGCTGGGGCTTTCTTT.

The chain uses TRBV2 and TRBJ2-1, with D perhaps TRBD1 or TRBD2 (6 bases each). Trimming left V 8 bases short and J 8 bases short, with 16 bases between. The length of the CDR3 is 13 residues. Germline lookup yields CDR1 SNHLY and CDR2 FYNNEI. The CDR3 DNA follows: TGTGCCAGCCATATCAAGGGGGGAGATGAGCAGTTCTTC. This sequence encodes CASHIKGGDEQFF.

The gene calls are TRBV11-2 and TRBJ2-7; D is uncertain. The germline V and J ends were trimmed by 3 bases and 4 bases, with 10 bases remaining between them. This CDR3 contains 13 residues. Germline CDR1 reads SGHAT; CDR2 reads FQNNGV. The CDR3 DNA reads TGTGCCAGCAGCTTCGCACTGAAATACGAGCAGTACTTC. It yields the protein CASSFALKYEQYF.

As to this clone: The identical CDR3 is also encoded by other nucleotide sequences in the sample. The rearrangement joins TRBV28 to TRBJ1-5; D call uncertain. Germline-derived CDR1 and CDR2 are MDHEN and SYDVKM. The ends were cut back, 9 bases at V and 0 bases at J, with 12 bases in the middle. CDR3 length: 14 residues. CDR3 nucleotide sequence: TGTGCCAGTAGGAGGACCTATAGCAATCAGCCCCAGCATTTT. Its protein is CASRRTYSNQPQHF.

The gene calls are TRBV14 and TRBJ2-7; D might be TRBD2 (6 bases). CDR1 and CDR2 (germline): SGHDN, FVKESK. There are 14 residues in the CDR3. Between the trimmed V and J ends, which lost 3 bases and 2 bases, there was a span of 11 bases. The CDR3 sequence: CASSQTGVTYEQYF. As DNA, the CDR3 is TGTGCCAGCAGCCAGACGGGGGTAACCTACGAGCAGTACTTC.

This chain joins TRBV5-6 and TRBJ2-7; 9 bases match TRBD1. Germline V lookup: CDR1 SGHDT, CDR2 YYEEEE. V lost 2 bases and J lost 2; bases outside the gene matches: 5. The CDR3 length is 15 residues. Here the CDR3 DNA reads TGTGCCAGCAGCTTCGGGACAGGGACTACCTACGAGCAGTACTTC. It specifies CASSFGTGTTYEQYF.

Comments on this clone: Other DNA sequences in the same sample also yield this CDR3. The chain employs TRBV5-6 and TRBJ2-7, with 11 bases aligning to TRBD1. Losses at the gene ends were 4 bases for V and 4 bases for J; bases not matched to a gene: 4. This CDR3 is 14 amino acids long. Germline V gives CDR1 SGHDT, CDR2 YYEEEE. CDR3 coding DNA: TGTGCCAGCAGCCTCGGACAGGGGGCTTACGAGCAGTACTTC. Its translation: CASSLGQGAYEQYF.

This chain uses TRBV5-1 with TRBJ1-2, with a possible D match to TRBD1 (5 bases). This CDR3 has 13 amino acids. The ends were cut back, 4 bases at V and 4 bases at J, with 11 bases in the middle. Per germline, CDR1 SGHRS and CDR2 YFSETQ. This CDR3 reads CASSGRVSYGYTF. The CDR3 DNA follows: TGCGCCAGCAGCGGCAGGGTATCCTATGGCTACACCTTC.

The gene calls are TRBV7-9 and TRBJ2-1, with 9 bases aligning to TRBD2. This CDR3 spans 15 amino acids. Germline trimming cut 6 bases from V and 2 bases from J; bases unmatched to any gene: 5. Germline V lookup: CDR1 SEHNR, CDR2 FQNEAQ (reference sequence). Here the CDR3 DNA reads TGTGCCAGCAGTCACGGACTAGCGCCCTACAATGAGCAGTTCTTC. Translated: CASSHGLAPYNEQFF.

As concerns this clone: This sample also contains other DNA sequences that code for the same CDR3. The chain joins TRBV11-2 to TRBJ2-7; no firm D call. Germline CDR1 reads SGHAT; CDR2 reads FQNNGV. CDR3 length: 13 amino acids. Trimming pared 1 base from V and 2 bases from J, leaving 6 bases between. The CDR3 spells CASSLGETYEQYF. The CDR3, as DNA: TGTGCCAGCAGCTTAGGGGAAACCTACGAGCAGTACTTC.

The chain has TRBV10-1 and TRBJ2-7; 7 positions match TRBD1. The junction had 7 bases not matched to a gene; V was cut back by 10 bases and J by 4 bases. Germline loops: CDR1 WNHNN, CDR2 SYGVQD (reference sequence). This CDR3 comprises 12 residues. For the CDR3, the DNA is TGCGCCAAACGGACAGGAGGTTACGAGCAGTACTTC. Its protein product is CAKRTGGYEQYF.

The chain couples TRBV7-9 to TRBJ1-1; no reliable D call. CDR3 length: 16 residues. The V gene lost 2 bases and the J gene lost 5 bases, with 18 bases spanning the gap. Per germline, CDR1 SEHNR and CDR2 FQNEAQ (reference sequence). CDR3 sequence reads: CASSLFSDTLETEAFF. Here the CDR3 DNA reads TGTGCCAGCAGCTTATTTTCCGACACCCTGGAAACTGAAGCTTTCTTT.

With regard to this clone: This sample includes further DNA sequences coding for the same CDR3. CDR3 amino acids: CASSSQGYEQYF. CDR3 nucleotide sequence: TGTGCCAGCAGTTCCCAGGGATACGAGCAGTACTTC. This chain uses TRBV27 with TRBJ2-7, with D possibly TRBD1 on 5 matching bases. Germline lookup yields CDR1 MNHEY and CDR2 SMNVEV (reference sequence). The ends were cut back, 4 bases at V and 4 bases at J, with 8 bases in the middle. This CDR3 comprises 12 residues.

The chain uses TRBV13 and TRBJ1-4; D may be TRBD1 (5 bases). Trimming stripped 4 bases from V and 3 bases from J, with 12 bases between. The CDR3 spans 15 residues. Germline lookup yields CDR1 PRHDT and CDR2 FYEKMQ (reference sequence). CDR3 nucleotide sequence: TGTGCCAGCAGCTCGCAGGGTTCAGCTAATGAAAAACTGTTTTTT. This codes for CASSSQGSANEKLFF.

This clone has just one count. The chain combines TRBV28 with TRBJ2-7; 7 bases align to TRBD2. J gave up 2 bases and V 4 bases, and 5 bases lay outside the gene matches. The CDR3 covers 14 residues. Germline lookup yields CDR1 MDHEN and CDR2 SYDVKM. This CDR3 reads CASSSSGETYEQYF. DNA for the CDR3: TGTGCCAGCAGTTCTAGCGGAGAGACCTACGAGCAGTACTTC. The whole variable domain, filled in from reference TRBV28 and TRBJ2-7, reads DVKVTQSSRYLVKRTGEKVFLECVQDMDHENMFWYRQDPGLGLRLIYFSYDVKMKEKGDIPEGYSVSREKKERFSLILESASTNQTSMYLCASSSSGETYEQYFGPGTRLTVT.

The rearrangement links TRBV5-6 to TRBJ2-5; 8 bases map to TRBD1. The tail of the sequence fits TRBJ2-7 better, so the J call may be wrong. CDR1 is SGHDT, CDR2 YYEEEE, per germline. The CDR3 has 15 amino acids. CDR3 region: CASSSKGQGTYEQYF. In DNA form, the CDR3 reads TGTGCCAGCAGCTCAAAAGGACAGGGAACCTACGAGCAGTACTTC.

The chain employs TRBV5-6 and TRBJ2-1; the match to TRBD1 covers 7 bases. The germline V gene encodes CDR1 SGHDT and CDR2 YYEEEE. The J segment lost 7 bases and the V segment lost 0 bases, leaving 4 bases of the junction unmatched. There are 14 residues in the CDR3. The CDR3 is CASSLGQGRNEQFF. CDR3 DNA: TGTGCCAGCAGCTTGGGACAGGGACGAAATGAGCAGTTCTTC.